These 26 T cell receptor beta chains originate from one sample sequenced in a study of blood T cell repertoires in COVID-19. TCRdb's copy holds only in-frame clones and misses some; the assay was immunoSEQ multiplex PCR. Here the sample spans roughly 250,000 clones, about 82% being singletons. The sample taken for sequencing was PBMCs or T cells enriched from blood (not recorded which). These receptors all come from a woman between 50 and 59 years old who had recovered from COVID-19.

The chain is built from TRBV5-6 and TRBJ1-4; D might be TRBD1 (5 bases). Between the trimmed V and J ends, which lost 0 bases and 6 bases, there was a span of 12 bases. The CDR3 contains 15 residues. The V gene's germline CDR1 is SGHDT and CDR2 YYEEEE. Here the CDR3 reads CASSLAKTVHEKLFF. The CDR3 coding sequence is TGTGCCAGCAGCTTGGCCAAGACAGTGCATGAAAAACTGTTTTTT.

The chain combines TRBV19 with TRBJ1-5, with 7 positions matching TRBD1. Germline CDR1 and CDR2: LNHDA and SQIVND (reference sequence). Trimming at V came to 7 bases and at J to 6 bases, leaving 6 bases not matched to a gene. The CDR3 sequence is 13 residues long. CDR3 amino acids: CASTDRVGQPQHF. The CDR3 region has the DNA TGTGCCAGTACCGACAGGGTTGGTCAGCCCCAGCATTTT. The full variable domain, with the rest looked up from reference TRBV19 and TRBJ1-5, is DGGITQSPKYLFRKEGQNVTLSCEQNLNHDAMYWYRQDPGQGLRLIYYSQIVNDFQKGDIAEGYSVSREKKESFPLTVTSAQKNPTAFYLCASTDRVGQPQHFGDGTRLSIL.

This clone is a singleton in its sample. In the same sample, other DNA sequences code for this CDR3. The chain is built from TRBV7-2 and TRBJ1-2, with unresolved D. This CDR3 region has 13 residues. Between the trimmed V and J ends, which lost 1 base and 2 bases, there was a span of 5 bases. CDR1 SGHTA and CDR2 FQGNSA come from the germline V gene. CDR3 DNA sequence: TGTGCCAGCAGCTTAGGCCAGAACTATGGCTACACCTTC. Its translation: CASSLGQNYGYTF.

This clone was detected a few times. This chain joins TRBV4-2 and TRBJ1-1; TRBD1 might be the D (5 bases). Germline V gene sequence: CDR1 LGHNA, CDR2 YNFKEQ. V was trimmed by 0 bases and J by 1 base, leaving 9 bases between them. The CDR3 runs to 15 residues. The CDR3 coding sequence is TGTGCCAGCAGCCAAGAGGGGCCAACGAACACTGAAGCTTTCTTT. Encoded protein: CASSQEGPTNTEAFF.

DNA for the CDR3: TGCGCCAGCAGCTTGGATGGGAGCGGCTCCTACAATGAGCAGTTCTTC. Amino acid sequence: CASSLDGSGSYNEQFF. The V call is TRBV5-1, the J call TRBJ2-1; perhaps TRBD2 as D (5 bases). Germline assignment: CDR1 SGHRS and CDR2 YFSETQ. Trimming pared 0 bases from V and 0 bases from J, leaving 10 bases between. The CDR3 is 16 residues long.

This clone occurred a few times. This CDR3 is CASSRSGTNSYEQYF. The CDR3 nucleotides read TGTGCCAGCTCACGGTCCGGGACTAACTCCTACGAGCAGTACTTC. V gene TRBV18 combines with J gene TRBJ2-7, with 7 bases lining up with TRBD2. V lost 4 bases to trimming and J lost 0 bases; unmatched junction nucleotides: 6. The germline V gene has CDR1 KGHSH and CDR2 LQKENI. The CDR3 is 15 residues long.

V usage is TRBV19 and J usage is TRBJ1-2; D may be TRBD1 (6 bases). Trimming removed 5 bases from V and 8 bases from J, with 18 bases in between. The CDR3 contains 14 residues. The germline V gene encodes CDR1 LNHDA and CDR2 SQIVND (reference sequence). The CDR3 loop is CASSGWEGEQGYTF. CDR3 DNA: TGTGCCAGTAGTGGGTGGGAGGGGGAGCAGGGCTACACCTTC.

The chain joins TRBV25-1 to TRBJ1-6, with D maybe TRBD1 (5 bases). CDR3 length: 18 residues. The V and J ends lost 8 bases and 1 base respectively, with 21 bases between them. Germline assignment: CDR1 MGHDK and CDR2 SYGVNS. CDR3 sequence: CASSDGPRGGSYNSPLHF. CDR3 DNA: TGTGCCAGCTCCGATGGACCCCGGGGGGGATCCTATAATTCACCCCTCCACTTT.

The V call is TRBV7-8, the J call TRBJ2-7; possible D gene TRBD1, 6 bases. Trimming removed 8 bases from V and 2 bases from J, with 16 bases in between. The length of the CDR3 is 14 residues. Germline CDR1 reads SGHVS; CDR2 reads FQNEAQ. The chain's CDR3 is CASSSRGLPYEQYF. The CDR3 coding sequence is TGTGCCAGCTCCAGCAGGGGTCTTCCCTACGAGCAGTACTTC.

The genes are TRBV2 and TRBJ2-2, with 11 bases that match TRBD2. The germline V gene encodes CDR1 SNHLY and CDR2 FYNNEI. The CDR3 sequence is 16 residues long. The junction had 7 bases not matched to a gene; V was cut back by 6 bases and J by 4 bases. As DNA, the CDR3 is TGTGCCAGCAGGTTATTAGCGGGAGGGAGCACCGGGGAGCTGTTTTTT. Translating gives CASRLLAGGSTGELFF.

This sequence joins TRBV30 and TRBJ1-5; TRBD1 matches at 9 bases. Germline lookup yields CDR1 GTSNPN and CDR2 SVGIG (reference sequence). This CDR3 is built from 16 residues. J gave up 12 bases and V 3 bases, and 18 bases lay outside the gene matches. This chain's CDR3 is CAWSRGTGGFRGNQHF. In DNA form, the CDR3 reads TGTGCCTGGAGCCGCGGTACAGGGGGCTTTAGGGGAAACCAGCATTTT. Full variable domain (rest looked up from reference TRBV30 and TRBJ1-5): SQTIHQWPATLVQPVGSPLSLECTVEGTSNPNLYWYRQAAGRGLQLLFYSVGIGQISSEVPQNLSASRPQDRQFILSSKKLLLSDSGFYLCAWSRGTGGFRGNQHFGDGTRLSIL.

V usage is TRBV5-1 and J usage is TRBJ2-7; possibly TRBD2 for D (5 bases). The CDR3 extends over 15 amino acids. The V gene lost 0 bases and the J gene lost 4 bases, with 14 bases spanning the gap. Germline CDR1 reads SGHRS; CDR2 reads YFSETQ. The CDR3 spells CASSLELGSVYEQYF. CDR3 DNA sequence: TGCGCCAGCAGCTTGGAACTAGGTTCGGTATACGAGCAGTACTTC.

The rearrangement links TRBV27 to TRBJ2-2; 9 nucleotides align to TRBD2. The length of the CDR3 is 15 residues. CDR1 and CDR2 from the germline V gene are MNHEY and SMNVEV (reference sequence). Germline trimming cut 8 bases from V and 5 bases from J; bases unmatched to any gene: 9. The CDR3 sequence is CASELSGGRTGELFF. CDR3 nucleotides: TGTGCCAGCGAACTTAGCGGGGGAAGAACCGGGGAGCTGTTTTTT.

This clone appeared once. The chain couples TRBV6-5 to TRBJ2-1; TRBD1 matches 8 bases. The V gene end was trimmed by 6 bases and the J gene end by 8 bases; junction bases not matched to a gene: 6. Germline V lookup: CDR1 MNHEY, CDR2 SVGAGI. The CDR3 is made up of 13 amino acids. This chain's CDR3 is CASREMDRDEQFF. DNA for the CDR3: TGTGCCAGCAGGGAGATGGACAGGGATGAGCAGTTCTTC.

The genes are TRBV21-1 and TRBJ2-7; the table calls TRBD2, which could not be checked here. TRBV21-1 is deemed a pseudogene. The length of the CDR3 is 14 residues. The CDR3 DNA is TGTGCCAGCAGCCGAGGGCTATTGGTCTACGAGCAGTACTTC. It is translated as CASSRGLLVYEQYF.

The V and J genes are TRBV24-1 and TRBJ1-2; 7 bases line up with TRBD1. In germline, CDR1 is KGHDR, CDR2 SFDVKD. V gave up 1 base and J gave up 8 bases; unmatched junction bases: 18. This CDR3 is built from 18 residues. The CDR3 DNA is TGTGCCACCAGTGATTTAGGGTGGCCGGGACAGTCATTAGGAGGCTACACCTTC. Translated: CATSDLGWPGQSLGGYTF.

The chain links TRBV7-9 to TRBJ1-2; D not certain. V dropped 3 bases and J dropped 3 bases, with 8 bases sitting between them. Germline values: CDR1 SEHNR, CDR2 FQNEAQ (reference sequence). The CDR3 extends over 13 amino acids. CDR3 sequence reads: CASSFGQDYGYTF. The DNA for the CDR3 is TGTGCCAGCAGCTTTGGGCAAGACTATGGCTACACCTTC.

The chain couples TRBV7-8 to TRBJ2-3, with D possibly matching TRBD2 (5 bases). The germline gives CDR1 SGHVS, CDR2 FQNEAQ. CDR3 length: 14 amino acids. The V end lost 3 bases, the J end lost 5 bases, and 12 bases lay between the germline ends. The DNA of the CDR3 is TGTGCCAGCAGCTTGTCGCGGGCTCTAGATACGCAGTATTTT. Its translation: CASSLSRALDTQYF.

The gene calls are TRBV9 and TRBJ2-7; TRBD2 matches at 11 bases. This CDR3 comprises 14 residues. The V gene end was trimmed by 5 bases and the J gene end by 9 bases; junction bases not matched to a gene: 10. Germline CDR1 and CDR2: SGDLS and YYNGEE. CDR3 loop: CASSRGTSGNSQYF. The CDR3 coding sequence is TGTGCCAGCAGTCGAGGGACTAGCGGTAACTCGCAGTACTTC. The entire variable domain, with the rest obtained from reference TRBV9 and TRBJ2-7, is as follows: DSGVTQTPKHLITATGQRVTLRCSPRSGDLSVYWYQQSLDQGLQFLIQYYNGEERAKGNILERFSAQQFPDLHSELNLSSLELGDSALYFCASSRGTSGNSQYFGPGTRLTVT.

The CDR3 nucleotides are TGCGCCAGCAGCTCCTATAGGGGACAGGTGAACACCGGGGAGCTGTTTTTT. Translated, it gives CASSSYRGQVNTGELFF. This chain connects TRBV4-3 to TRBJ2-2; 8 positions match TRBD1. CDR1 is LGHNA, CDR2 YSLEER, per germline. This CDR3 is 17 amino acids long. V dropped 5 bases and J dropped 1; count of bases not matched to a gene: 9.

This chain links TRBV27 with TRBJ2-7; 9 bases agree with TRBD1. The length of the CDR3 is 15 residues. Germline CDR1 MNHEY, CDR2 SMNVEV (reference sequence). V shed 2 bases and J 5 bases; nucleotides not matched to a gene: 7. CDR3 residues: CASSLTDRGAHEQYF. The DNA of the CDR3 is TGTGCCAGCAGTTTAACGGACAGGGGTGCCCACGAGCAGTACTTC.

This chain links TRBV10-3 with TRBJ1-2; 10 bases match TRBD1. J gave up 5 bases and V 10 bases, and 10 bases lay outside the gene matches. The CDR3 loop spans 14 amino acids. CDR1 and CDR2 from the germline V gene are ENHRY and SYGVKD. In nucleotides, the CDR3 is TGTGCCACACGAGGGACAGGGGAGAATTATGGCTACACCTTC. Encoded protein: CATRGTGENYGYTF.

This chain joins TRBV28 and TRBJ2-1; D perhaps matches TRBD2 (6 bases). Germline CDR1 and CDR2: MDHEN and SYDVKM. The CDR3 is 16 amino acids. Trimming removed 5 bases from V and 8 bases from J, with 22 bases in between. The CDR3 loop is CASSPLEGVVYYEQFF. The CDR3 DNA reads as TGTGCCAGCAGTCCCTTGGAGGGAGTCGTCTATTATGAGCAGTTCTTC.

J is TRBJ1-2 and V is TRBV11-3; D gene ambiguous. This CDR3 has 16 residues. Looked up from germline, CDR1 is SGHNT and CDR2 is YENEEA. V was trimmed by 5 bases and J by 4 bases, leaving 20 bases between them. The CDR3: CASSKGGSQPGYGYTF. CDR3 in DNA: TGTGCCAGCAGCAAAGGCGGCAGTCAACCCGGCTATGGCTACACCTTC.

This chain connects TRBV9 to TRBJ1-1; TRBD1 aligns across 8 bases. The CDR3 extends over 12 amino acids. V trimming: 3 bases; J trimming: 5 bases; junction bases outside the gene matches: 0. CDR1 and CDR2 from the germline V gene are SGDLS and YYNGEE. The CDR3 loop is CASSGTGTEAFF. DNA of the CDR3: TGTGCCAGCAGCGGGACAGGGACTGAAGCTTTCTTT.

The rearrangement links TRBV10-1 to TRBJ1-1; D call uncertain. This CDR3 has 13 amino acids. Germline CDR1 reads WNHNN; CDR2 reads SYGVQD (reference sequence). Trimming left V 3 bases short and J 1 base short, with 6 bases between. CDR3 sequence: CASSEFRNTEAFF. In nucleotides, the CDR3 is TGCGCCAGCAGTGAATTCAGGAACACTGAAGCTTTCTTT.